Listed below are T cell receptor beta chains from one sample, sequenced in a study of OX40 agonist ivuxolimab in advanced cancers. The method was immunoSEQ multiplex PCR; TCRdb's version includes in-frame clones alone and lacks a portion of them. The sample has some 99,000 clones, 87% seen once; the top ten hold approximately 0.54%. Specimen: CD4+ or CD8+ T cells sorted from blood, collected in a trial of the OX40 agonist ivuxolimab. These receptors came from an adult with an advanced solid tumor such as melanoma, head and neck, liver or kidney cancer. Both conserved end residues are part of each CDR3. Fields, in order: J gene, V gene, clone size, D gene, CDR3 protein, CDR3 DNA. The D gene is left open where the match is weak. A clone size is listed for some rows: how often the clone was seen (once, few, many), or a class if it is expanded.

TRBJ1-6,TRBV7-3,-,-,CASSLAGLGKSPLHF,TGTGCCAGCAGCTTAGCAGGGTTGGGTAAATCACCCCTCCACTTT
TRBJ2-7,TRBV5-4,once,-,CASGPVGQASFYEQYF,TGTGCCAGCGGCCCGGTTGGGCAGGCCAGCTTCTACGAGCAGTACTTC
TRBJ1-4,TRBV7-9,-,TRBD1,CASSPTGGFNEKLFF,TGTGCCAGCAGCCCGACAGGGGGGTTTAATGAAAAACTGTTTTTT
TRBJ1-1,TRBV5-1,-,-,CASSQDRNTEAFF,TGCGCCAGCAGCCAAGATCGGAACACTGAAGCTTTCTTT
TRBJ2-7,TRBV2,-,-,CASSEGDSYEQYF,TGTGCCAGCAGTGAGGGGGACTCCTACGAGCAGTACTTC
TRBJ2-1,TRBV9,-,-,CASSAYRGEQFF,TGTGCCAGCAGCGCTTATCGGGGTGAGCAGTTCTTC
TRBJ2-5,TRBV7-2,-,-,CASSPGYQETQYF,TGTGCCAGCAGCCCCGGGTACCAAGAGACCCAGTACTTC
TRBJ1-1,TRBV6-1,-,-,CASSESTWVTEAFF,TGTGCCAGCAGTGAGTCTACGTGGGTCACTGAAGCTTTCTTT
TRBJ2-7,TRBV9,-,TRBD1,CASSVASGQGASGYEQYF,TGTGCCAGCAGCGTAGCTTCGGGGCAGGGGGCCAGTGGCTACGAGCAGTACTTC
TRBJ1-2,TRBV5-1,-,TRBD1,CASSPAGTGNNYGYTF,TGCGCCAGCAGCCCAGCCGGGACAGGGAACAACTATGGCTACACCTTC
TRBJ2-1,TRBV7-3,-,-,CASSGNRARNYNEQFF,TGTGCCAGCAGCGGAAACAGGGCCAGAAACTACAATGAGCAGTTCTTC
TRBJ1-4,TRBV29-1,-,-,CSPEEDSQTNEKLFF,TGCAGCCCAGAGGAGGACAGTCAAACTAATGAAAAACTGTTTTTT
TRBJ2-5,TRBV7-2,-,-,CASNREGWETQYF,TGTGCCAGCAACCGGGAAGGGTGGGAGACCCAGTACTTC
TRBJ2-3,TRBV19,-,TRBD1,CASSTRGLGDTQYF,TGTGCCAGTAGTACCAGGGGGCTCGGAGATACGCAGTATTTT
TRBJ1-1,TRBV5-1,-,-,CASSRGTNENTEAFF,TGCGCCAGCAGCCGCGGGACAAATGAGAACACTGAAGCTTTCTTT
TRBJ2-7,TRBV7-8,-,TRBD1,CASSSEGAGPYEQYF,TGTGCCAGCAGCTCCGAGGGGGCTGGCCCCTACGAGCAGTACTTC
TRBJ1-2,TRBV7-2,-,TRBD1,CASSYNPGQPYGYTF,TGTGCCAGCAGCTATAACCCGGGACAGCCATATGGCTACACCTTC
TRBJ2-3,TRBV11-2,-,-,CASSLALVADTQYF,TGTGCCAGCAGCTTAGCACTAGTGGCAGATACGCAGTATTTT
TRBJ1-2,TRBV4-3,-,-,CASSQHTGTTRMDGYTF,TGCGCCAGCAGCCAGCACACCGGGACCACTAGAATGGATGGCTACACCTTC
TRBJ2-1,TRBV6-1,-,-,CASSYGWGGENEQFF,TGTGCCAGCAGCTATGGGTGGGGGGGCGAAAATGAGCAGTTCTTC
TRBJ1-1,TRBV5-4,-,-,CASSLEAGLRNTEAFF,TGTGCCAGCAGCTTGGAGGCAGGGCTTCGGAACACTGAAGCTTTCTTT
TRBJ1-5,TRBV10-2,-,-,CASSGGSVSNQPQHF,TGCGCCAGCAGTGGGGGATCGGTGAGCAATCAGCCCCAGCATTTT
TRBJ2-3,TRBV19,once,-,CATCQGGSWDTQYF,TGTGCCACCTGTCAGGGGGGGTCCTGGGATACGCAGTATTTT
TRBJ2-7,TRBV6-5,-,-,CASSGSRDYEQYF,TGTGCCAGCAGTGGTAGCAGGGACTACGAGCAGTACTTC
TRBJ1-5,TRBV7-9,-,-,CASSTTGRLHF,TGTGCCAGCAGCACGACGGGCCGGTTGCATTTT
TRBJ1-2,TRBV6-5,-,TRBD1,CASSRDSYGYTF,TGTGCCAGCAGCCGGGACAGCTATGGCTACACCTTC
TRBJ2-5,TRBV5-1,-,-,CASRYRAGLEETQYF,TGCGCCAGCAGATACAGGGCCGGACTAGAAGAGACCCAGTACTTC
TRBJ2-2,TRBV5-4,-,TRBD1,CASSLGRPGQGNTGELFF,TGTGCCAGCAGCTTGGGGCGTCCGGGACAGGGTAACACCGGGGAGCTGTTTTTT
TRBJ1-2,TRBV19,-,-,CASSLPRGLKAGDGYTF,TGTGCCAGTAGTCTCCCGCGGGGCCTGAAGGCTGGGGATGGCTACACCTTC
TRBJ2-7,TRBV28,-,-,CASSFRVYEQYF,TGTGCCAGCAGTTTTCGCGTCTACGAGCAGTACTTC
TRBJ1-5,TRBV4-3,few,-,CASSQELEGRQPQHF,TGCGCCAGCAGCCAAGAGTTGGAGGGACGGCAGCCCCAGCATTTT
TRBJ1-6,TRBV18,-,-,CASSPEYGGRRNSPLHF,TGTGCCAGCTCACCAGAGTATGGAGGGCGACGTAATTCACCCCTCCACTTT